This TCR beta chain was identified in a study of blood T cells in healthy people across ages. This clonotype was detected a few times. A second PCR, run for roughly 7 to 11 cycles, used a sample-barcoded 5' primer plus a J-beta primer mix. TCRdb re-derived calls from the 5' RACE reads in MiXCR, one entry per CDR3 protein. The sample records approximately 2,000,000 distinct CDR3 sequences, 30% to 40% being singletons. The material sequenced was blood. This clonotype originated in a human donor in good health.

This chain's CDR3 is CSAPQGMNTEAFF. Here the CDR3 DNA reads TGCAGTGCTCCTCAGGGTATGAACACTGAAGCTTTCTTT. This chain joins TRBV20-1 and TRBJ1-1, with TRBD1 as a possible D gene (5 bases). The CDR3 has 13 residues. The germline CDR1 and CDR2 sequences are DFQATT and SNEGSKA (reference sequence). The V end was cut by 5 bases, the J end by 0 bases, with 10 bases between.